These 31 T cell receptor beta chains were sequenced from one sample in a study of Graves' ophthalmopathy and Graves' hyperthyroidism. CDR3 regions of TCR beta were amplified from RNA transcripts. Investigators did first-round RT-PCR with HTBI primers, then second-round multiplex PCR. From the multiplex PCR reads, TCRdb called clonotypes with MiXCR, one entry per CDR3 protein. The table has 660,000 or so distinct CDR3 sequences, over 40% seen once. The sequencing input was peripheral blood. The receptors originated from an adult man with Graves' ophthalmopathy.

The chain has TRBV24-1 and TRBJ2-1, with D unresolved. CDR3 length equals 12 residues. Germline V CDR1 and CDR2: KGHDR, SFDVKD. Trimming took 9 bases from V and 3 from J, leaving 8 bases between them. Here the CDR3 reads CATGRNYNEQFF. In DNA form, the CDR3 reads TGTGCCACCGGCCGGAACTACAATGAGCAGTTCTTC.

The chain employs TRBV5-1 and TRBJ2-6; 7 positions agree with TRBD2. V lost 2 bases to trimming and J lost 1 base; unmatched junction nucleotides: 9. From germline, CDR1 is SGHRS and CDR2 YFSETQ. The CDR3 runs 18 residues. CDR3 in amino acids: CASSFLGGVLSGANVLTF. The CDR3 DNA follows: TGCGCCAGCAGCTTCTTGGGGGGGGTTCTATCTGGGGCCAACGTCCTGACTTTC. Filled out from reference TRBV5-1 and TRBJ2-6, the complete variable domain reads KAGVTQTPRYLIKTRGQQVTLSCSPISGHRSVSWYQQTPGQGLQFLFEYFSETQRNKGNFPGRFSGRQFSNSRSEMNVSTLELGDSALYLCASSFLGGVLSGANVLTFGAGSRLTVL.

The V gene is TRBV7-9, the J gene TRBJ2-2; D possibly corresponds to TRBD2 (5 bases). The CDR3 contains 15 residues. Between the trimmed V and J ends, which lost 3 bases and 5 bases, there was a span of 13 bases. Germline V gene lookup returns CDR1 SEHNR and CDR2 FQNEAQ (reference sequence). The CDR3 reads CASSLGEVGTGELFF. CDR3 DNA sequence: TGTGCCAGCAGCTTGGGAGAGGTGGGGACCGGGGAGCTGTTTTTT.

This clonotype appeared a few times. Being one base from a much bigger clone, this may be a read error. The J gene is TRBJ2-7, the V gene TRBV10-2; the D is unclear. Germline-derived CDR1 and CDR2 are WSHSY and SAAADI. The CDR3 length is 12 residues. The CDR3 sequence is CASTPGDYGQYF. CDR3 DNA: TGCGCCAGCACCCCTGGGGATTACGGGCAGTACTTC.

This clonotype was counted only a few times. This chain links TRBV3-1 with TRBJ1-2; perhaps TRBD1 as D (6 bases). The CDR3 runs 16 residues. CDR1 and CDR2 from the germline V gene are LGHDT and YNNKEL (reference sequence). V dropped 2 bases and J dropped 0 bases, with 13 bases sitting between them. CDR3 sequence: CASSQRLQGPNYGYTF. The CDR3 DNA follows: TGTGCCAGCAGCCAACGGTTGCAGGGGCCTAACTATGGCTACACCTTC.

This clonotype has a count of ten or more. The chain carries TRBV20-1 and TRBJ1-2; the D gene is possibly TRBD1 (6 bases). Germline-derived CDR1 and CDR2 are DFQATT and SNEGSKA (reference sequence). The CDR3 has 12 residues. The germline V and J ends were trimmed by 5 bases and 2 bases, with 9 bases remaining between them. This CDR3 is CSAQDRNYGYTF. In DNA form, the CDR3 reads TGCAGTGCTCAGGACAGAAACTATGGCTACACCTTC.

The chain employs TRBV7-8 and TRBJ1-1, with 12 positions matching TRBD1. Germline V gives CDR1 SGHVS, CDR2 FQNEAQ. This CDR3 is built from 16 residues. V lost 3 bases and J lost 6; bases outside the gene matches: 8. The CDR3 DNA sequence: TGTGCCAGCAGCTTCCCATCGGGACAGGGGGCCTCTGAAGCTTTCTTT. Translating it yields CASSFPSGQGASEAFF.

As concerns this clonotype: One base away lies a much larger clone, so this may be a sequencing read error. The CDR3 reads CASSVDGFSYEQYF. The CDR3 region has the DNA TGTGCCAGCAGCGTAGATGGGTTCTCCTACGAGCAGTACTTC. The V call is TRBV13, the J call TRBJ2-7; D is uncertain. CDR1 PRHDT and CDR2 FYEKMQ come from the germline V gene (reference sequence). This CDR3 has 14 amino acids. The V gene lost 5 bases and the J gene lost 0 bases, with 11 bases spanning the gap. Filled out from reference TRBV13 and TRBJ2-7, the complete variable domain reads AAGVIQSPRHLIKEKRETATLKCYPIPRHDTVYWYQQGPGQDPQFLISFYEKMQSDKGSIPDRFSAQQFSDYHSELNMSSLELGDSALYFCASSVDGFSYEQYFGPGTRLTVT.

The rearrangement joins TRBV9 to TRBJ2-2, with a tentative D call TRBD1 (5 bases). From germline, CDR1 is SGDLS and CDR2 YYNGEE. V was cut by 3 bases and J by 4 bases, with 10 bases left in between. The CDR3 has 14 residues. CDR3 sequence (DNA): TGTGCCAGCAGCGCTAGGGGCGTCACCGGGGAGCTGTTTTTT. It translates to CASSARGVTGELFF.

This clonotype was recorded at least ten times. The chain recombines TRBV7-9 with TRBJ1-1; no reliable D call. Germline-derived CDR1 and CDR2 are SEHNR and FQNEAQ (reference sequence). Trimming removed 8 bases from V and 4 bases from J, with 17 bases in between. This CDR3 has 14 residues. The CDR3 region is CASGGLGYGTEAFF. DNA for the CDR3: TGTGCCAGCGGCGGCTTGGGTTACGGCACTGAAGCTTTCTTT.

The chain joins TRBV20-1 to TRBJ1-3; 8 bases align to TRBD1. The V gene's germline CDR1 is DFQATT and CDR2 SNEGSKA (reference sequence). The CDR3 extends over 14 amino acids. The J segment lost 4 bases and the V segment lost 4 bases, leaving 6 bases of the junction unmatched. CDR3 DNA sequence: TGCAGTGCTAAACAGGGGGGTTCGGGAAACACCATATATTTT. Protein: CSAKQGGSGNTIYF.

This clonotype has a count of ten or more. This chain uses TRBV7-9 with TRBJ2-5; D is unclear. CDR3 size: 13 residues. Per germline, CDR1 SEHNR and CDR2 FQNEAQ (reference sequence). With 3 bases removed from V and 2 bases from J, the gap between germline ends came to 7 bases. CDR3 in amino acids: CASSFLPQETQYF. The CDR3 DNA is TGTGCCAGCAGCTTCCTTCCTCAAGAGACCCAGTACTTC.

This clonotype was seen many times. The chain uses TRBV11-2 and TRBJ1-5, with a weak D call TRBD1 (5 bases). The CDR3 has 15 residues. The germline gives CDR1 SGHAT, CDR2 FQNNGV. The V and J ends lost 5 bases and 7 bases respectively, with 18 bases between them. DNA of the CDR3: TGTGCCAGCAGCCAAGGGGTCCAGGGAGGGCAGCCCCAGCATTTT. Amino acid sequence: CASSQGVQGGQPQHF.

Concerning this clonotype: A read error is possible here, since a much larger clone lies one base away. The V and J genes are TRBV11-1 and TRBJ2-7, with D possibly TRBD1 on 5 matching bases. Germline CDR1 is SGHAT and CDR2 is FQDESV (reference sequence). The CDR3 spans 15 residues. Deletions cut 0 bases from V and 5 bases from J, with 14 bases between. In DNA, the CDR3 is TGTGCCAGCAGCTTAGCCCCCCAGGGTACCCACGAGCAGTACTTC. Translating gives CASSLAPQGTHEQYF.

This clonotype was seen repeatedly, ten times or more. The rearrangement links TRBV7-9 to TRBJ1-1, with D possibly matching TRBD1 (5 bases). V lost 5 bases to trimming and J lost 1 base, with 14 bases between them. There are 15 residues in the CDR3. Germline lookup yields CDR1 SEHNR and CDR2 FQNEAQ (reference sequence). The DNA for the CDR3 is TGTGCCAGCAGCCAGTTTGGGGGGAGGAACACTGAAGCTTTCTTT. The encoded protein is CASSQFGGRNTEAFF.

This clonotype was detected once. This sequence joins TRBV25-1 and TRBJ1-6; D is undetermined. The V gene's germline CDR1 is MGHDK and CDR2 SYGVNS. The CDR3 has 13 amino acids. For the CDR3, the DNA is TGTGCTAGAGAGAGGAACAGTAATTCACCCCTCCACTTT. This sequence encodes CARERNSNSPLHF.

This clonotype was observed a few times. The chain uses TRBV30 and TRBJ2-7, with 10 bases aligning to TRBD1. V trimming: 3 bases; J trimming: 5 bases; junction bases outside the gene matches: 1. The germline gives CDR1 GTSNPN, CDR2 SVGIG (reference sequence). The CDR3 contains 12 residues. The CDR3 DNA reads TGTGCCTGGAGAGGGACAGGGGACGAGCAGTACTTC. Translated, it gives CAWRGTGDEQYF.

The chain employs TRBV7-8 and TRBJ2-3, with TRBD2 as a possible D gene (5 bases). The CDR3 sequence is 13 residues long. Germline assignment: CDR1 SGHVS and CDR2 FQNEAQ. V was clipped by 6 bases and J by 6 bases, with 13 bases between them. CDR3 sequence: CASRSRGGDTQYF. The CDR3 bases are TGTGCCAGCAGGTCAAGAGGCGGGGATACGCAGTATTTT.

A note on this clonotype: A much bigger clone sits one base away, suggesting this may be a read error. The rearrangement uses TRBV20-1 and TRBJ1-5, with 11 bases fitting TRBD1. The germline V gene has CDR1 DFQATT and CDR2 SNEGSKA (reference sequence). V lost 5 bases to trimming and J lost 5 bases; unmatched junction nucleotides: 2. The CDR3 spans 13 residues. The CDR3 region is CSAGGQGDQPQHF. DNA for the CDR3: TGCAGTGCTGGGGGACAGGGGGATCAGCCCCAGCATTTT.

This clonotype was seen only a few times. The chain links TRBV5-1 to TRBJ2-7, with D tentatively TRBD2 (6 bases). CDR3 length: 15 residues. V gave up 3 bases and J gave up 1 base, with 14 bases separating them. Germline-derived CDR1 and CDR2 are SGHRS and YFSETQ. The chain's CDR3 is CASSSVVGGSYEQYF. The CDR3 region has the DNA TGCGCCAGCAGCTCGGTTGTCGGAGGGTCCTACGAGCAGTACTTC.

This clonotype was observed many times. V and J are TRBV5-1 and TRBJ2-7; D is perhaps TRBD1 (6 bases). Germline CDR1 and CDR2: SGHRS and YFSETQ. Trimming took off 0 bases at V and 3 bases at J, with 13 bases between the two ends. The CDR3 consists of 15 residues. CDR3: CASSLVQGIFYEQYF. Here the CDR3 DNA reads TGCGCCAGCAGCTTGGTGCAGGGGATTTTCTACGAGCAGTACTTC.

V gene TRBV4-3 combines with J gene TRBJ1-4; D is uncertain. Germline CDR1 is LGHNA and CDR2 is YSLEER. The V and J ends lost 1 base and 7 bases respectively, with 10 bases between them. CDR3 length: 14 amino acids. The CDR3 region is CASSQAWGGEKLFF. In DNA form, the CDR3 reads TGCGCCAGCAGCCAAGCTTGGGGAGGTGAAAAACTGTTTTTT.

This sequence joins TRBV2 and TRBJ1-5; the D is unclear. Trimming removed 8 bases from V and 8 bases from J, with 16 bases in between. Germline CDR1 is SNHLY and CDR2 is FYNNEI. The CDR3 runs to 13 residues. CDR3 DNA: TGTGCCAGCTTTTCCGACGGGCATAAGCCCCAGCATTTT. The encoded protein is CASFSDGHKPQHF.

This clonotype has a handful of counts. The rearrangement joins TRBV7-9 to TRBJ1-6, with D uncertain. Deletions cut 3 bases from V and 7 bases from J, with 7 bases between. Germline V gene data show CDR1 as SEHNR and CDR2 as FQNEAQ (reference sequence). The CDR3 is made up of 13 amino acids. Here the CDR3 reads CASSLSTNSPLHF. CDR3 in DNA: TGTGCCAGCAGCTTGAGTACCAATTCACCCCTCCACTTT. Variable domain in full (rest from reference TRBV7-9 and TRBJ1-6): DTGVSQNPRHKITKRGQNVTFRCDPISEHNRLYWYRQTLGQGPEFLTYFQNEAQLEKSRLLSDRFSAERPKGSFSTLEIQRTEQGDSAMYLCASSLSTNSPLHFGNGTRLTVT.

This rearrangement joins TRBV10-3 to TRBJ1-1; TRBD1 matches at 7 bases. The CDR3 totals 14 residues. Per the germline V gene, CDR1 is ENHRY and CDR2 is SYGVKD. CDR3 in DNA: TGTGCTAGGACACCGGGACAGCCGAACACTGAAGCTTTCTTT. Translated: CARTPGQPNTEAFF.

Note on this clonotype: The junction shows a germline mismatch at one end, possibly a read error. The chain uses TRBV10-3 and TRBJ2-7, with D possibly TRBD2 on 10 matching bases. The CDR3 runs 16 residues. Germline CDR1 is ENHRY and CDR2 is SYGVKD. CDR3: CASSETSGTGTYEQYF. CDR3 sequence (DNA): TGTGCCAGCAGTGAAACTAGCGGGACAGGGACCTACGAGCAGTACTTC.

The rearrangement links TRBV27 to TRBJ1-2; 8 bases fit TRBD1. Per germline, CDR1 MNHEY and CDR2 SMNVEV (reference sequence). V lost 5 bases to trimming and J lost 7 bases; unmatched junction nucleotides: 6. The CDR3 runs 13 residues. The CDR3 here is CASSATGAGGYTF. The CDR3 DNA sequence: TGTGCCAGCAGTGCGACAGGGGCGGGTGGCTACACCTTC.

The chain is built from TRBV2 and TRBJ2-5; 9 bases agree with TRBD2. CDR1 is SNHLY, CDR2 FYNNEI, per germline. The J segment lost 7 bases and the V segment lost 3 bases, leaving 0 bases of the junction unmatched. The CDR3 spans 12 residues. CDR3 protein: CASSETSGTQYF. The CDR3 coding sequence is TGTGCCAGCAGTGAGACTAGCGGGACCCAGTACTTC.

On this clonotype: Being one base from a much bigger clone, this may be a read error. This rearrangement joins TRBV20-1 to TRBJ2-7, with 7 bases fitting TRBD1. The CDR3 has 13 residues. The V and J ends lost 3 bases and 4 bases, in that order; junction bases with no gene match: 6. Germline CDR1 is DFQATT and CDR2 is SNEGSKA (reference sequence). This CDR3 is CSARTGSGYEQYF. Written as DNA, the CDR3 is TGCAGTGCTAGGACAGGGTCGGGTTACGAGCAGTACTTC.

This clonotype was picked up many times. The chain combines TRBV11-2 with TRBJ1-4, with 7 positions matching TRBD1. Germline lookup yields CDR1 SGHAT and CDR2 FQNNGV. This CDR3 has 13 amino acids. Trimming removed 5 bases from V and 8 bases from J; junction bases left unmatched: 5. The CDR3 protein is CASSETGREKLFF. The CDR3 DNA follows: TGTGCCAGCAGCGAGACAGGGCGCGAAAAACTGTTTTTT.

This clonotype was found a few times. The V gene is TRBV4-3, the J gene TRBJ1-2, with D possibly TRBD1 on 6 matching bases. CDR1 LGHNA and CDR2 YSLEER come from the germline V gene. The CDR3 consists of 13 residues. Trimming stripped 5 bases from V and 0 bases from J, with 7 bases between. CDR3 protein: CASSGTPNYGYTF. The CDR3 DNA follows: TGCGCCAGCAGCGGGACACCTAACTATGGCTACACCTTC.